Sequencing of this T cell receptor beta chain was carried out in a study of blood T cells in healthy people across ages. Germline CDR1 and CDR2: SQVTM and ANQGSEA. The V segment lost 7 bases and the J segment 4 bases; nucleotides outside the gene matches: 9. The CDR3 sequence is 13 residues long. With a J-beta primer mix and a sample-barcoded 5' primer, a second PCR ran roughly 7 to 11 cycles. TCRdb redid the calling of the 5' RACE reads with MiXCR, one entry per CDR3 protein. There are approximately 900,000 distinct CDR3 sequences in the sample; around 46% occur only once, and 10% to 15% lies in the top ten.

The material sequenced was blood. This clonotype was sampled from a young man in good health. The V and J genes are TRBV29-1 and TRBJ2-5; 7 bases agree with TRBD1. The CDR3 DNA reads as TGCAGCGGCTCGACAGGGTCCGCAGAGACCCAGTACTTC. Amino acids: CSGSTGSAETQYF.